The 21 T cell receptor beta chains reported below all come from one sample, sequenced in a study of response to subunit inactivated influenza vaccine. MiXCR, run by TCRdb on the RT-PCR reads, gives a single entry per CDR3 protein. This repertoire shows hundreds of thousands of distinct CDR3 sequences, around 13% found once; its top ten account for less than 15%. The sample consisted of PBMCs from blood, taken 45 days after vaccination. The origin of the receptors is a man in his fifties who received an inactivated influenza vaccine.

V usage is TRBV4-3 and J usage is TRBJ2-5; 9 bases align to TRBD2. J gave up 2 bases and V 6 bases, and 10 bases lay outside the gene matches. The CDR3 runs to 16 residues. In germline, CDR1 is LGHNA, CDR2 YSLEER. CDR3 in amino acids: CASSPLAGGMQETQYF. CDR3 DNA: TGCGCCAGCAGTCCCCTTGCGGGGGGGATGCAAGAGACCCAGTACTTC.

J is TRBJ2-5 and V is TRBV20-1, with 11 bases matching TRBD1. Per the germline V gene, CDR1 is DFQATT and CDR2 is SNEGSKA (reference sequence). The CDR3 extends over 14 amino acids. The V gene end was trimmed by 2 bases and the J gene end by 5 bases; junction bases not matched to a gene: 4. CDR3 protein: CSARRTGGMETQYF. Written as DNA, the CDR3 is TGCAGTGCTAGACGGACAGGGGGCATGGAGACCCAGTACTTC.

In this sample, this clonotype turned up a few times. The chain carries TRBV20-1 and TRBJ1-2; D is unresolved. Germline V gives CDR1 DFQATT, CDR2 SNEGSKA (reference sequence). The V and J ends lost 0 bases and 5 bases respectively, with 13 bases between them. The CDR3 runs to 14 residues. CDR3 in amino acids: CSARDIGQSYGYTF. The CDR3 DNA sequence: TGCAGTGCTAGAGATATAGGTCAGAGTTATGGCTACACCTTC.

This clonotype appeared many times. The genes are TRBV20-1 and TRBJ1-1, with TRBD1 matching 7 bases. This CDR3 comprises 11 residues. Germline V gives CDR1 DFQATT, CDR2 SNEGSKA (reference sequence). Trimming cost V 6 bases and J 9 bases; bases outside gene matches: 7. CDR3 region: CSAATGSQAFF. The DNA of the CDR3 is TGCAGTGCCGCGACAGGGTCCCAAGCTTTCTTT.

The chain combines TRBV27 with TRBJ1-5, with D possibly TRBD1 on 5 matching bases. This CDR3 spans 14 amino acids. The V gene's germline CDR1 is MNHEY and CDR2 SMNVEV (reference sequence). Deletions cut 3 bases from V and 6 bases from J, with 12 bases between. The chain's CDR3 is CASSLGPGGQPQHF. The CDR3 DNA reads TGTGCCAGCAGTTTGGGTCCGGGGGGTCAGCCCCAGCATTTT.

Here the CDR3 reads CATTSGRAQVGNEQFF. CDR3 nucleotides: TGTGCCACAACTAGCGGGAGGGCCCAGGTGGGCAATGAGCAGTTCTTC. The rearrangement uses TRBV15 and TRBJ2-1; 13 positions agree with TRBD2. The CDR3 has 16 residues. Losses at the gene ends were 9 bases for V and 6 bases for J; bases not matched to a gene: 11. Per germline, CDR1 LNHNV and CDR2 YYDKDF (reference sequence). Variable domain in full (rest from reference TRBV15 and TRBJ2-1): DAMVIQNPRYQVTQFGKPVTLSCSQTLNHNVMYWYQQKSSQAPKLLFHYYDKDFNNEADTPDNFQSRRPNTSFCFLDIRSPGLGDTAMYLCATTSGRAQVGNEQFFGPGTRLTVL.

This clonotype came up a few times. The chain carries TRBV5-1 and TRBJ2-7; TRBD1 agrees at 8 bases. CDR1 is SGHRS, CDR2 YFSETQ, per germline. Germline trimming cut 2 bases from V and 3 bases from J; bases unmatched to any gene: 4. This CDR3 is built from 14 residues. The CDR3: CASSFNRGFYEQYF. In DNA form, the CDR3 reads TGCGCCAGCAGCTTTAACAGGGGGTTCTACGAGCAGTACTTC.

Only a few counts were recorded for this clonotype. This chain connects TRBV12-3 or TRBV12-4 to TRBJ2-7; 7 positions match TRBD1. With V trimmed by 5 bases and J by 0 bases, 10 bases remained unmatched. The CDR3 is 16 residues long. This CDR3 reads CASSDRAPSPSYEQYF. In nucleotides, the CDR3 is TGTGCCAGCAGTGACAGGGCCCCTTCTCCCTCCTACGAGCAGTACTTC.

The chain is built from TRBV4-1 and TRBJ2-1; 9 nucleotides agree with TRBD2. V shed 3 bases and J 6 bases; nucleotides not matched to a gene: 9. Germline CDR1 reads MGHRA; CDR2 reads YSYEKL. The CDR3 extends over 16 amino acids. CDR3 sequence: CASSHVSGRPGNEQFF. CDR3 nucleotides: TGCGCCAGCAGCCACGTAAGCGGGAGGCCCGGCAATGAGCAGTTCTTC.

This clonotype turned up a few times. The chain links TRBV20-1 to TRBJ2-6; no clear D gene. The germline V and J ends were trimmed by 2 bases and 0 bases, with 5 bases remaining between them. The CDR3 runs to 14 residues. Germline V lookup: CDR1 DFQATT, CDR2 SNEGSKA (reference sequence). The CDR3 protein is CSARPTSGANVLTF. The CDR3 DNA reads as TGCAGTGCTAGACCAACCTCTGGGGCCAACGTCCTGACTTTC.

The chain has TRBV9 and TRBJ2-7, with 8 bases aligning to TRBD2. The CDR3 consists of 15 residues. CDR1 and CDR2 (germline): SGDLS, YYNGEE. V gave up 0 bases and J gave up 6 bases; unmatched junction bases: 8. CDR3 sequence (DNA): TGTGCCAGCAGCGTAGGGCCCGGGACTAGGGGCGAGCAGTACTTC. As protein: CASSVGPGTRGEQYF.

This clonotype was observed a few times. V and J are TRBV28 and TRBJ2-5; D may be TRBD2 (6 bases). V was clipped by 4 bases and J by 11 bases, with 17 bases between them. The CDR3 totals 13 residues. Germline V CDR1 and CDR2: MDHEN, SYDVKM. The CDR3 reads CASSSRDSGTQYF. CDR3 coding DNA: TGTGCCAGCAGTTCCCGGGACTCCGGGACTCAGTACTTC.

This clonotype was observed a few times. This chain connects TRBV14 to TRBJ2-3; possible D gene TRBD1, 6 bases. This CDR3 has 16 residues. Germline V gene data show CDR1 as SGHDN and CDR2 as FVKESK. Trimming left V 2 bases short and J 1 base short, with 13 bases between. In DNA form, the CDR3 reads TGTGCCAGCAGCCAAAACCAGGGGCTCGGCACAGATACGCAGTATTTT. It yields the protein CASSQNQGLGTDTQYF.

The V and J genes are TRBV20-1 and TRBJ2-7; perhaps TRBD2 as D (5 bases). Germline lookup yields CDR1 DFQATT and CDR2 SNEGSKA (reference sequence). The CDR3 totals 15 residues. Trimming shortened V by 0 bases and J by 0 bases, and 12 bases separated the two germline ends. Written as DNA, the CDR3 is TGCAGTGCTAGAGATCGAGCGGTCCTCTCCTACGAGCAGTACTTC. Residues: CSARDRAVLSYEQYF.

This clonotype has only a few counts. This chain uses TRBV20-1 with TRBJ2-1, with 8 nucleotides matching TRBD2. This CDR3 comprises 15 residues. The J segment lost 4 bases and the V segment lost 1 base, leaving 6 bases of the junction unmatched. Germline V CDR1 and CDR2: DFQATT, SNEGSKA (reference sequence). The CDR3 sequence is CSARVAGRVYNEQFF. CDR3 nucleotide sequence: TGCAGTGCTAGAGTAGCGGGAAGGGTTTACAATGAGCAGTTCTTC.

The rearrangement uses TRBV5-1 and TRBJ2-1; 8 nucleotides agree with TRBD2. The CDR3 spans 15 residues. The germline CDR1 and CDR2 sequences are SGHRS and YFSETQ. Germline trimming cut 2 bases from V and 7 bases from J; bases unmatched to any gene: 8. CDR3 sequence reads: CASSFGQGGRNEQFF. The CDR3, as DNA: TGCGCCAGCAGCTTCGGGCAGGGCGGGAGGAATGAGCAGTTCTTC.

This clonotype was observed a handful of times. The chain has TRBV18 and TRBJ2-3; D is ambiguous. V shed 3 bases and J shed 4 bases, with 5 bases lying between them. The length of the CDR3 is 12 residues. Germline-derived CDR1 and CDR2 are KGHSH and LQKENI. CDR3 DNA: TGTGCCAGCTCACCTATCGCAGATACGCAGTATTTT. Amino acid sequence: CASSPIADTQYF.

The V call is TRBV25-1, the J call TRBJ1-1; unclear D gene. With 8 bases removed from V and 4 bases from J, the gap between germline ends came to 8 bases. Germline V gene lookup returns CDR1 MGHDK and CDR2 SYGVNS. This CDR3 comprises 11 residues. CDR3 amino acids: CASQWGTEAFF. CDR3 in DNA: TGTGCCAGCCAGTGGGGCACTGAAGCTTTCTTT.

This clonotype was detected only a few times. This rearrangement joins TRBV7-2 to TRBJ2-6; no reliable D call. This CDR3 has 16 amino acids. The V gene's germline CDR1 is SGHTA and CDR2 FQGNSA. V was trimmed by 4 bases and J by 0 bases, leaving 10 bases between them. CDR3 sequence: CASSSRRGSGANVLTF. CDR3 nucleotides: TGTGCCAGCAGCTCCAGACGAGGCTCTGGGGCCAACGTCCTGACTTTC.

The V gene is TRBV7-9, the J gene TRBJ1-5; possibly TRBD1 for D (6 bases). Trimming stripped 1 base from V and 6 bases from J, with 10 bases between. Germline assignment: CDR1 SEHNR and CDR2 FQNEAQ (reference sequence). This CDR3 contains 14 residues. CDR3 bases: TGTGCCAGCAGCTTAGGGGGGGCGGGTCAGCCCCAGCATTTT. This codes for CASSLGGAGQPQHF. Together with reference TRBV7-9 and TRBJ1-5, the CDR3 gives the full variable domain: DTGVSQNPRHKITKRGQNVTFRCDPISEHNRLYWYRQTLGQGPEFLTYFQNEAQLEKSRLLSDRFSAERPKGSFSTLEIQRTEQGDSAMYLCASSLGGAGQPQHFGDGTRLSIL.

This CDR3 is CASSKGRAYEQYF. Here the CDR3 DNA reads TGTGCCAGCAGTAAAGGGAGGGCGTACGAGCAGTACTTC. This chain links TRBV27 with TRBJ2-7; 7 bases are a match to TRBD2. Germline loops: CDR1 MNHEY, CDR2 SMNVEV (reference sequence). V gave up 5 bases and J gave up 4 bases; unmatched junction bases: 5. The CDR3 consists of 13 residues.